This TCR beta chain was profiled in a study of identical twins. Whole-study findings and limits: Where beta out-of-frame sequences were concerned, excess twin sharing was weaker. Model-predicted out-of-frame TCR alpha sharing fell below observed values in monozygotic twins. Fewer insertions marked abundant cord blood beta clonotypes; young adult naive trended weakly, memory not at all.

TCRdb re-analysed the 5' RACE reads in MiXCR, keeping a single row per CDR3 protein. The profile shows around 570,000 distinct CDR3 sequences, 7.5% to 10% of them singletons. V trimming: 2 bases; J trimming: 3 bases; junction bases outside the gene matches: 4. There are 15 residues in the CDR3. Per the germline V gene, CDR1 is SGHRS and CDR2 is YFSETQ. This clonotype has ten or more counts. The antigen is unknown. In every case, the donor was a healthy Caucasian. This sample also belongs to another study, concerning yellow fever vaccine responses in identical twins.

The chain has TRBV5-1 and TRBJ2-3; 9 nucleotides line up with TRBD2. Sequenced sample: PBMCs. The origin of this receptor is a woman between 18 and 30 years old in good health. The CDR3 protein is CASSFSGRGTDTQYF. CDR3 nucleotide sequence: TGCGCCAGCAGCTTTAGCGGGAGAGGTACAGATACGCAGTATTTT.